This entry lists 8 T cell receptor beta chains sequenced from one sample in a study of cytomegalovirus exposure and HLA in healthy donors. The PCR used 60 Vbeta and 13 Jbeta primers. Sequencing used immunoSEQ multiplex PCR; TCRdb keeps in-frame clones, though not all of them. The sample yields 150,000 or so clones, roughly 80% seen once. The sequenced material came from PBMCs. Source of these receptors: a male donor in good health and CMV-seropositive.

The V gene is TRBV9, the J gene TRBJ1-3; no definite D call. CDR1 SGDLS and CDR2 YYNGEE come from the germline V gene. Between the trimmed V and J ends, which lost 0 bases and 2 bases, there was a span of 9 bases. This CDR3 is built from 15 residues. Written as DNA, the CDR3 is TGTGCCAGCAGCGTAGCTAATGTCCCTGGAAACACCATATATTTT. As protein: CASSVANVPGNTIYF.

This clone was seen only a few times. Sequence at one end of the junction differs from germline and may be a read error. The chain uses TRBV7-9 and TRBJ2-7; D not certain. Germline V lookup: CDR1 SEHNR, CDR2 FQNEAQ (reference sequence). This CDR3 contains 14 residues. CDR3 nucleotide sequence: TGTTCCAGCAGCCCTCGAGAGAGGCCCTACGAGCAGTACTTC. Translated, it gives CSSSPRERPYEQYF.

This clone has a handful of counts. The genes are TRBV6-1 and TRBJ1-4; TRBD1 matches at 7 bases. The germline V gene has CDR1 MNHNS and CDR2 SASEGT. V was pared by 5 bases and J by 0 bases, with 3 bases of the junction left unmatched. The CDR3 covers 15 residues. The CDR3 loop is CASSSGQATNEKLFF. DNA of the CDR3: TGTGCCAGCAGTTCAGGACAGGCAACTAATGAAAAACTGTTTTTT.

This rearrangement joins TRBV30 to TRBJ1-5, with D possibly matching TRBD1 (6 bases). Deletions cut 1 base from V and 2 bases from J, with 6 bases between. The CDR3 totals 13 residues. Germline-derived CDR1 and CDR2 are GTSNPN and SVGIG (reference sequence). CDR3 bases: TGTGCCTGGAGTGACAGGGGCAATCAGCCCCAGCATTTT. It translates to CAWSDRGNQPQHF. The variable domain in full, completed from reference TRBV30 and TRBJ1-5, reads SQTIHQWPATLVQPVGSPLSLECTVEGTSNPNLYWYRQAAGRGLQLLFYSVGIGQISSEVPQNLSASRPQDRQFILSSKKLLLSDSGFYLCAWSDRGNQPQHFGDGTRLSIL.

The rearrangement joins TRBV5-4 to TRBJ2-7; 11 nucleotides match TRBD2. The CDR3 runs to 16 residues. Germline assignment: CDR1 SGHNT and CDR2 YYREEE (reference sequence). The J segment lost 5 bases and the V segment lost 1 base, leaving 8 bases of the junction unmatched. The CDR3 region is CASSLMGSGRAHEQYF. The CDR3 DNA reads as TGTGCCAGCAGCTTGATGGGTAGCGGGAGGGCCCACGAGCAGTACTTC.

V gene TRBV4-1 combines with J gene TRBJ2-3, with 9 bases aligning to TRBD1. The V and J ends lost 0 bases and 5 bases, in that order; junction bases with no gene match: 6. The CDR3 is made up of 16 amino acids. CDR1 is MGHRA, CDR2 YSYEKL, per germline. DNA of the CDR3: TGCGCCAGCAGCCAAGATTCTACAGGGGGCTTAGATACGCAGTATTTT. The encoded protein is CASSQDSTGGLDTQYF.

The chain couples TRBV14 to TRBJ2-7; 7 positions agree with TRBD1. Looked up from germline, CDR1 is SGHDN and CDR2 is FVKESK. The CDR3 runs 13 residues. J lost 9 bases, V lost 1 base, and 6 bases had no gene match. The CDR3 reads CASSQGQGSGQYF. The DNA of the CDR3 is TGTGCCAGCAGCCAAGGACAGGGTTCGGGGCAGTACTTC. Full variable domain (outside the CDR3, taken from reference TRBV14 and TRBJ2-7): EAGVTQFPSHSVIEKGQTVTLRCDPISGHDNLYWYRRVMGKEIKFLLHFVKESKQDESGMPNNRFLAERTGGTYSTLKVQPAELEDSGVYFCASSQGQGSGQYFGPGTRLTVT.

This chain links TRBV11-3 with TRBJ1-5; 7 nucleotides align to TRBD1. The junction had 1 base not matched to a gene; V was cut back by 4 bases and J by 1 base. Germline CDR1 is SGHNT and CDR2 is YENEEA. This CDR3 comprises 14 residues. The CDR3 is CASSSGGSNQPQHF. Written as DNA, the CDR3 is TGTGCCAGCAGCTCAGGGGGAAGCAATCAGCCCCAGCATTTT.